A single sample is the source of the 2 T cell receptor beta chains below, sequenced in a study of blood T cell repertoires in COVID-19. The method was immunoSEQ multiplex PCR; TCRdb's version includes in-frame clones alone and lacks a portion of them. Here the sample spans 70,000 or so clones, about 86% being singletons. Sequencing was carried out using peripheral blood. Source of these receptors: a man aged 70-80 years with active COVID-19.

This chain links TRBV24-1 with TRBJ2-3, with D possibly matching TRBD1 (8 bases). In germline, CDR1 is KGHDR, CDR2 SFDVKD. The CDR3 loop spans 15 amino acids. V dropped 4 bases and J dropped 5 bases, with 15 bases sitting between them. The CDR3 spells CATSDPNRGGDTQYF. The CDR3 coding sequence is TGTGCCACCAGTGACCCGAACAGGGGGGGAGATACGCAGTATTTT.

As concerns this clone: The sample carries other DNA sequences with the same CDR3. The gene calls are TRBV28 and TRBJ1-2, with D possibly matching TRBD1 (6 bases). Trimming removed 3 bases from V and 2 bases from J, with 7 bases in between. Germline assignment: CDR1 MDHEN and CDR2 SYDVKM. The CDR3 loop spans 13 amino acids. DNA of the CDR3: TGTGCCAGCAGTTTGGGGGCAAACTATGGCTACACCTTC. This translates into CASSLGANYGYTF.